Listed here is a single TCR delta chain. The data originate from a study of gamma-delta T cells after stem cell transplantation. TCRdb called clones from the RT-PCR reads again using CATT. The sample has around 2,400 delta-chain clones; roughly 45% are singletons. The germline V gene encodes CDR1 GEAIGNYY and CDR2 EKD. V lost 3 bases and J lost 0; bases outside the gene matches: 8. The CDR3 runs to 16 residues. The sequence was obtained from a human donor. It is not recorded whose cells these are; they may come from a transplant donor. The specimen was gamma-delta T cells. The chain couples TRDV2 to TRDJ1, with TRDD3 identical over 8 bases. CDR3 DNA sequence: TGTGCCTGTGACCCACTGGGGGCCCCCAACACCGATAAACTCATCTTT. Translation gives CACDPLGAPNTDKLIF.